Presented here are 27 T cell receptor beta chains from one specimen sequenced in a study of blood T cell repertoires in COVID-19. The table came from immunoSEQ multiplex PCR; TCRdb's copy has only in-frame clones and leaves some out. Among 100,000 to 150,000 clones, less than 90% were seen once, and the ten largest hold approximately 1.5%. The sample consisted of peripheral blood. All receptors come from a man aged 55 to 69 with acute or convalescent COVID-19.

This clone was detected only a few times. CDR3 residues: CASGSLGMTGRGGYTF. In nucleotides, the CDR3 is TGTGCCAGCGGGTCACTGGGGATGACAGGGCGAGGCGGCTACACCTTC. The chain couples TRBV28 to TRBJ1-2, with 7 bases identical to TRBD1. J gave up 8 bases and V 8 bases, and 20 bases lay outside the gene matches. The CDR3 sequence is 16 residues long. The germline V gene encodes CDR1 MDHEN and CDR2 SYDVKM.

The gene calls are TRBV11-1 and TRBJ2-7; the match to TRBD2 covers 11 bases. CDR1 SGHAT and CDR2 FQDESV come from the germline V gene (reference sequence). J lost 6 bases, V lost 6 bases, and 7 bases had no gene match. The length of the CDR3 is 14 residues. Here the CDR3 reads CASSLSGGGLEQYF. As DNA, the CDR3 is TGTGCCAGCAGTCTTAGCGGGGGGGGCCTCGAGCAGTACTTC.

This chain links TRBV7-9 with TRBJ1-6; 9 nucleotides match TRBD1. The CDR3 totals 14 residues. CDR1 is SEHNR and CDR2 is FQNEAQ in the germline V gene (reference sequence). Germline trimming cut 1 base from V and 11 bases from J; bases unmatched to any gene: 3. In nucleotides, the CDR3 is TGTGCCAGCAGCTTAGAACAGGGGGCTGCACCCCTCCACTTT. This encodes CASSLEQGAAPLHF. The variable domain in full, with the rest retrieved from reference TRBV7-9 and TRBJ1-6, is DTGVSQNPRHKITKRGQNVTFRCDPISEHNRLYWYRQTLGQGPEFLTYFQNEAQLEKSRLLSDRFSAERPKGSFSTLEIQRTEQGDSAMYLCASSLEQGAAPLHFGNGTRLTVT.

In its sample, this clone was seen a few times. The chain combines TRBV7-2 with TRBJ2-5, with TRBD1 as a possible D gene (6 bases). The CDR3 sequence is 13 residues long. The germline V and J ends were trimmed by 3 bases and 4 bases, with 9 bases remaining between them. CDR1 is SGHTA and CDR2 is FQGNSA in the germline V gene. CDR3 coding DNA: TGTGCCAGCAGCTTGGCCAGGGGAGAGACCCAGTACTTC. Its translation: CASSLARGETQYF.

The rearrangement uses TRBV2 and TRBJ1-5, with 7 positions matching TRBD1. Germline CDR1 and CDR2: SNHLY and FYNNEI. Trimming removed 1 base from V and 7 bases from J; junction bases left unmatched: 4. This CDR3 is built from 14 residues. The CDR3: CASSEGQGVQPQHF. The CDR3 DNA is TGTGCCAGCAGTGAAGGTCAGGGGGTACAGCCCCAGCATTTT.

This clone was detected only once. The rearrangement joins TRBV6-5 to TRBJ1-5; D possibly corresponds to TRBD1 (6 bases). The germline CDR1 and CDR2 sequences are MNHEY and SVGAGI. The CDR3 has 14 amino acids. V gave up 8 bases and J gave up 1 base, with 12 bases separating them. The DNA of the CDR3 is TGTGCCAGCGCGGCAGGGACAAGCAATCAGCCCCAGCATTTT. It encodes CASAAGTSNQPQHF.

The V gene is TRBV19, the J gene TRBJ2-3; D is possibly TRBD1 (6 bases). The germline V gene encodes CDR1 LNHDA and CDR2 SQIVND (reference sequence). This CDR3 comprises 14 residues. The V end was cut by 5 bases, the J end by 5 bases, with 14 bases between. The DNA for the CDR3 is TGTGCCAGTAGTTACAGGGCCCAGGGAGATACGCAGTATTTT. It specifies CASSYRAQGDTQYF.

The table lists this clone with a few counts. The chain has TRBV7-9 and TRBJ2-7, with 8 positions matching TRBD1. After removal of 10 bases from V and 1 base from J, the junction contained 9 bases not matched to a gene. Germline CDR1 is SEHNR and CDR2 is FQNEAQ (reference sequence). The CDR3 length is 14 residues. The CDR3 DNA reads as TGTGCCACCACACCGGGACAGGCTTCCTACGAGCAGTACTTC. Translation gives CATTPGQASYEQYF. Combining the CDR3 with reference TRBV7-9 and TRBJ2-7 gives the whole variable domain DTGVSQNPRHKITKRGQNVTFRCDPISEHNRLYWYRQTLGQGPEFLTYFQNEAQLEKSRLLSDRFSAERPKGSFSTLEIQRTEQGDSAMYLCATTPGQASYEQYFGPGTRLTVT.

This sequence joins TRBV7-8 and TRBJ1-2; TRBD1 might be the D (5 bases). CDR1 SGHVS and CDR2 FQNEAQ come from the germline V gene. The ends were cut back, 1 base at V and 2 bases at J, with 8 bases in the middle. CDR3 size: 14 residues. CDR3 bases: TGTGCCAGCAGCTTAGATAGGGGAAACTATGGCTACACCTTC. Amino acid sequence: CASSLDRGNYGYTF.

The chain combines TRBV13 with TRBJ2-5; 9 bases agree with TRBD2. The germline V gene encodes CDR1 PRHDT and CDR2 FYEKMQ (reference sequence). The V segment lost 1 base and the J segment 5 bases; nucleotides outside the gene matches: 5. This CDR3 region has 15 residues. The CDR3 loop is CASSLVAGVGETQYF. The DNA for the CDR3 is TGTGCCAGCAGCTTAGTAGCGGGAGTCGGGGAGACCCAGTACTTC.

The gene calls are TRBV5-4 and TRBJ1-2, with a tentative D call TRBD1 (5 bases). The CDR3 is 18 amino acids. The germline V gene has CDR1 SGHNT and CDR2 YYREEE (reference sequence). The V gene lost 4 bases and the J gene lost 0 bases, with 22 bases spanning the gap. The CDR3 bases are TGTGCCAGCAGCCGTCCCCGACTTGGACAAGATTCTAACTATGGCTACACCTTC. This codes for CASSRPRLGQDSNYGYTF.

In this sample, this clone turned up a few times. The chain recombines TRBV27 with TRBJ1-2, with 7 bases fitting TRBD1. The V segment lost 3 bases and the J segment 1 base; nucleotides outside the gene matches: 5. This CDR3 spans 15 amino acids. Germline CDR1 is MNHEY and CDR2 is SMNVEV (reference sequence). In nucleotides, the CDR3 is TGTGCCAGCAGTTTGAGGACAGGATTTAACTATGGCTACACCTTC. Translating it yields CASSLRTGFNYGYTF.

The J gene is TRBJ2-7, the V gene TRBV5-6, with D possibly TRBD2 on 5 matching bases. Germline CDR1 reads SGHDT; CDR2 reads YYEEEE. This CDR3 contains 16 residues. Trimming shortened V by 0 bases and J by 4 bases, and 17 bases separated the two germline ends. The CDR3 DNA reads TGTGCCAGCAGCTTGGTCAGCTTCTTTCGGGGATACGAGCAGTACTTC. The encoded protein is CASSLVSFFRGYEQYF. Full variable domain (remainder filled in from reference TRBV5-6 and TRBJ2-7): DAGVTQSPTHLIKTRGQQVTLRCSPKSGHDTVSWYQQALGQGPQFIFQYYEEEERQRGNFPDRFSGHQFPNYSSELNVNALLLGDSALYLCASSLVSFFRGYEQYFGPGTRLTVT.

The count of this clone is one. The chain combines TRBV2 with TRBJ2-7; TRBD2 matches 10 bases. CDR3 length: 14 residues. The trim removed 7 bases at V and 2 bases at J, leaving 5 bases unmatched. From germline, CDR1 is SNHLY and CDR2 FYNNEI. The CDR3 DNA reads as TGTGCCAGCACTCTGGGACTAGCGCCCTACGAGCAGTACTTC. It yields the protein CASTLGLAPYEQYF.

This clone appeared a few times. This chain joins TRBV6-6 and TRBJ1-3; D unclear. Trimming removed 7 bases from V and 0 bases from J, with 16 bases in between. Germline assignment: CDR1 MNHNY and CDR2 SVGAGI (reference sequence). This CDR3 is built from 16 residues. The CDR3 is CASTVAGSSSGNTIYF. CDR3 bases: TGTGCCAGCACCGTAGCGGGATCAAGCTCTGGAAACACCATATATTTT.

The genes are TRBV5-1 and TRBJ1-2; 7 positions match TRBD1. V was pared by 0 bases and J by 1 base, with 3 bases of the junction left unmatched. CDR1 and CDR2 from the germline V gene are SGHRS and YFSETQ. The CDR3 has 15 residues. CDR3 nucleotides: TGCGCCAGCAGCTTGGGGGGACAGATTAACTATGGCTACACCTTC. Translation gives CASSLGGQINYGYTF. The full variable domain, with the rest looked up from reference TRBV5-1 and TRBJ1-2, is KAGVTQTPRYLIKTRGQQVTLSCSPISGHRSVSWYQQTPGQGLQFLFEYFSETQRNKGNFPGRFSGRQFSNSRSEMNVSTLELGDSALYLCASSLGGQINYGYTFGSGTRLTVV.

This rearrangement joins TRBV18 to TRBJ1-2, with D perhaps TRBD1 (6 bases). Per the germline V gene, CDR1 is KGHSH and CDR2 is LQKENI. V was shortened by 4 bases and J by 4 bases, with 13 bases between the two germline ends. The CDR3 consists of 14 residues. CDR3 bases: TGTGCCAGCTCACTAGTACAGGGAAGCTATGGCTACACCTTC. Its translation: CASSLVQGSYGYTF.

The chain recombines TRBV5-1 with TRBJ2-7, with D possibly matching TRBD1 (6 bases). The CDR3 length is 15 residues. Trimming left V 0 bases short and J 7 bases short, with 17 bases between. Germline lookup yields CDR1 SGHRS and CDR2 YFSETQ. The CDR3 protein is CASSLAGAHLEEQYF. CDR3 nucleotides: TGCGCCAGCAGCTTGGCAGGGGCGCATTTGGAAGAGCAGTACTTC.

CDR3: CASSPGQGNTEAFF. The CDR3 nucleotides read TGTGCCAGCAGCCCGGGACAGGGGAACACTGAAGCTTTCTTT. The gene calls are TRBV6-6 and TRBJ1-1; 9 bases map to TRBD1. Germline V lookup: CDR1 MNHNY, CDR2 SVGAGI (reference sequence). V lost 6 bases, J lost 1 base, and 3 bases stayed unmatched. The CDR3 runs 14 residues.

The J gene is TRBJ1-1, the V gene TRBV7-3, with 9 bases identical to TRBD1. Looked up from germline, CDR1 is SGHTA and CDR2 is FQGTGA. There are 13 residues in the CDR3. The trim removed 5 bases at V and 6 bases at J, leaving 4 bases unmatched. CDR3 DNA: TGTGCCAGCAGCGTCAGACAGGGGGCTGAAGCTTTCTTT. Protein sequence: CASSVRQGAEAFF.

The chain has TRBV4-1 and TRBJ1-2; D is undetermined. Trimming took off 1 base at V and 4 bases at J, with 13 bases between the two ends. The CDR3 loop spans 15 amino acids. The germline V gene has CDR1 MGHRA and CDR2 YSYEKL. The CDR3 region has the DNA TGCGCCAGCAGCCAAGTTCTGGGCCCCTCCTATGGCTACACCTTC. Translation gives CASSQVLGPSYGYTF.

The chain links TRBV6-5 to TRBJ2-7; a possible D gene is TRBD1 (8 bases). Germline V gene lookup returns CDR1 MNHEY and CDR2 SVGAGI. The ends were cut back, 7 bases at V and 0 bases at J, with 10 bases in the middle. The CDR3 has 13 residues. CDR3 bases: TGTGCCAGCAACAGGGGGGGCTCCTACGAGCAGTACTTC. Its translation is CASNRGGSYEQYF.

V and J are TRBV7-3 and TRBJ2-4, with TRBD2 matching over 8 bases. This CDR3 has 13 residues. The trim removed 6 bases at V and 6 bases at J, leaving 4 bases unmatched. From germline, CDR1 is SGHTA and CDR2 FQGTGA. The CDR3 sequence is CASRYSGGNIQYF. CDR3 DNA: TGTGCCAGCAGGTACAGCGGGGGAAACATTCAGTACTTC.

This chain links TRBV5-1 with TRBJ1-4; maybe TRBD1 (5 bases). Trimming took off 0 bases at V and 8 bases at J, with 14 bases between the two ends. The CDR3 has 15 residues. Per germline, CDR1 SGHRS and CDR2 YFSETQ. The CDR3 sequence: CASSLDREKGEKLFF. The CDR3 bases are TGCGCCAGCAGCTTGGATAGGGAAAAGGGGGAAAAACTGTTTTTT.

V and J are TRBV6-6 and TRBJ1-1; no firm D call. Trimming cost V 2 bases and J 4 bases, with 11 bases left between them. CDR3 size: 14 residues. CDR1 and CDR2 (germline): MNHNY, SVGAGI (reference sequence). CDR3 protein: CASSYEDLTTEAFF. The CDR3 coding sequence is TGTGCCAGCAGTTACGAGGATTTAACCACTGAAGCTTTCTTT.

The table lists this clone with a count of one. The chain uses TRBV10-3 and TRBJ2-7, with TRBD1 matching 9 bases. V gave up 6 bases and J gave up 5 bases; unmatched junction bases: 11. From germline, CDR1 is ENHRY and CDR2 SYGVKD. The CDR3 has 15 amino acids. The CDR3, as DNA: TGTGCCATCAGGGGGACCGGGACAGGGTCCCACGAGCAGTACTTC. Translated, it gives CAIRGTGTGSHEQYF.

The chain combines TRBV2 with TRBJ1-2; TRBD1 aligns across 10 bases. Per germline, CDR1 SNHLY and CDR2 FYNNEI. The CDR3 covers 14 residues. With 5 bases clipped from V and 4 bases from J, the junction kept 4 bases outside the gene matches. The CDR3 loop is CASSPDRGVYGYTF. In nucleotides, the CDR3 is TGTGCCAGCAGTCCGGACAGGGGGGTCTATGGCTACACCTTC.